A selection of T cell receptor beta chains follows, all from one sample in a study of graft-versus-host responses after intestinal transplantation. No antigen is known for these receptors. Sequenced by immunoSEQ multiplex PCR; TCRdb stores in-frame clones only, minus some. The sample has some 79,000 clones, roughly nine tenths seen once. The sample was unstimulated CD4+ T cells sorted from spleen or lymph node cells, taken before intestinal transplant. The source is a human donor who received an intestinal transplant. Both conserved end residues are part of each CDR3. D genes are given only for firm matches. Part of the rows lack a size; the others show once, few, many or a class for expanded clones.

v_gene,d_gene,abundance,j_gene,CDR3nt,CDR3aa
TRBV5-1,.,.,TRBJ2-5,TGCGCCAGCAGCTTTGGACAGAGAGAGACCCAGTACTTC,CASSFGQRETQYF
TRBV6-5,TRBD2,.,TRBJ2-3,TGTGCCAGCAGTTACGGGCGGGGGGGCCTGGGAGATACGCAGTATTTT,CASSYGRGGLGDTQYF
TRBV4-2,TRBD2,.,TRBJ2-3,TGTGCCAGCAGCCAAGATAAGGGGTCTAGCGGGTTAACAGATACGCAGTATTTT,CASSQDKGSSGLTDTQYF
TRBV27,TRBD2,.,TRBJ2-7,TGTGCCAGCAGTTTATGGCCGGGACTAGCGGGAGGGCGGGCCTACGAGCAGTACTTC,CASSLWPGLAGGRAYEQYF
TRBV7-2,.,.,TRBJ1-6,TGTGCCAGCAGCTTAGTGAGCTCCTATAATTCACCCCTCCACTTT,CASSLVSSYNSPLHF
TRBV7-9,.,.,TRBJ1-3,TGTGCCAGCAGCTCACGTACAGGCCAAAACACCATATATTTT,CASSSRTGQNTIYF
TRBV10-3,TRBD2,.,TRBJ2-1,TGTGCCATCAGAGGGGCTAGCGGGGACCGATACAATGAGCAGTTCTTC,CAIRGASGDRYNEQFF
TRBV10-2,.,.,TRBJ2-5,TGCGCCAGCAGTGAGGGGGATAAGCATTGGGAGCAGTACTTC,CASSEGDKHWEQYF
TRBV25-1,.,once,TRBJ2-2,TGTGCCAGCAGTGGAGGGCTTGGCAACACCGGGGAGCTGTTTTTT,CASSGGLGNTGELFF
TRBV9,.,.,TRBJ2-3,TGTGCCAGCAGCGTCCTAGGGGCCCTTTCTAGCACAGATACGCAGTATTTT,CASSVLGALSSTDTQYF
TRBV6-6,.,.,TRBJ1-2,TGTGCCAGTAAGGCAGGCGGCTACACCTTC,CASKAGGYTF
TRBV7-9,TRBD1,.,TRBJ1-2,TGTGCCAGCAGCCTGGGACAGTATTTCTATGGCTACACCTTC,CASSLGQYFYGYTF
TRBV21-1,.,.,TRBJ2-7,TGTGCCAGCAGCAAAGAGGACCCGGGCGGGAGACCCTACGAGCAGTACTTC,CASSKEDPGGRPYEQYF
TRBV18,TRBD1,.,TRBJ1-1,TGTGCCAGCTCACCAGGGACAGTGAACACTGAAGCTTTCTTT,CASSPGTVNTEAFF
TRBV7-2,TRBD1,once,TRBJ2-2,TGTGCCAGCAGCTTAGCCGGGACAGGGGGGACCGGGGAGCTGTTTTTT,CASSLAGTGGTGELFF
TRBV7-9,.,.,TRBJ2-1,TGTGCCAGCAGCTTAGCGAATGGGGCAGGGCGTTACAATGAGCAGTTCTTC,CASSLANGAGRYNEQFF
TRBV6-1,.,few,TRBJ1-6,TGTGCCAGCACCACAGCAAATAATTCACCCCTCCACTTT,CASTTANNSPLHF
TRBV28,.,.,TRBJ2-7,TGTGCCAGCAGCCTTAACTACGAGCAGTACTTC,CASSLNYEQYF
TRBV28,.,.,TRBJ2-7,TGTGCCAGCAGTTCCTTTCTCGAGCAGTACTTC,CASSSFLEQYF
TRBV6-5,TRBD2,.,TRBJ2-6,TGTGCCAGCAGTTCCGGGGGGGCTGGGGCCAACGTCCTGACTTTC,CASSSGGAGANVLTF
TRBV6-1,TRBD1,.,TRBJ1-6,TGTGCCAGCAGGACAGGGGGCAATGATTCACCCCTCCACTTT,CASRTGGNDSPLHF
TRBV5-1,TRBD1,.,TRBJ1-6,TGCGCCAGCACTAGGACAGGGGTTGCTTCACCCCTCCACTTT,CASTRTGVASPLHF
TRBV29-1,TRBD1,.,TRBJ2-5,TGCAGGTTCCCCCCCAGGACAGGGAGCCAAGAGACCCAGTACTTC,CRFPPRTGSQETQYF
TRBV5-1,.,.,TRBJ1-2,TGCGCCTCCTCAGCAGGGGACGGGATCGGGGTCAACTATGGCTACACCTTC,CASSAGDGIGVNYGYTF
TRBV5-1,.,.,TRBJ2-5,TGCGCCAGCAGCTTCTTCGGGGGTGGGGAGACCCAGTACTTC,CASSFFGGGETQYF
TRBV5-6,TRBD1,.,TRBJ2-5,TGTGCCAGCAGCCGCACCGGGACAGCGATCCAAGAGACCCAGTACTTC,CASSRTGTAIQETQYF
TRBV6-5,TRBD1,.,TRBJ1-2,TGTGCCAGCAGTATCCGAGGGACAGGGAACGGCTACACCTTC,CASSIRGTGNGYTF
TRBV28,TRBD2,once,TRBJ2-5,TGTGCCAGCAGAAATAGCGGGGAAGAGACCCAGTACTTC,CASRNSGEETQYF
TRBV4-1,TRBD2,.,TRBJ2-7,TGCGCCAGCAGCCATAGGACTAGCGGATCCTACGAGCAGTACTTC,CASSHRTSGSYEQYF
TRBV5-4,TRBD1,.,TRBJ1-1,TGTGCCAGCAGCGAGATGACAGGGAGAACTGAAGCTTTCTTT,CASSEMTGRTEAFF
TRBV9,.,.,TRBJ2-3,TGTGCCAGCAGCGTACGGTCGGGAGGCACAGATACGCAGTATTTT,CASSVRSGGTDTQYF
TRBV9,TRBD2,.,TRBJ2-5,TGTGCCAGCAGCCCCGGACTAGCGGGAGGGCCGGGTGGGATGGAGACCCAGTACTTC,CASSPGLAGGPGGMETQYF
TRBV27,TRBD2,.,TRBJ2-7,TGTGCCAGCAGTTTAAAAGCCCCCCTAGCGGACGCCTACGAGCAGTACTTC,CASSLKAPLADAYEQYF
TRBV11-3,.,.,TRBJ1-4,TGTGCCAGCAGCTTAGGCAGACAGTGCTCTAATGAAAAACTGTTTTTT,CASSLGRQCSNEKLFF
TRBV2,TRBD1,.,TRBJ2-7,TGTGCCAGCTTATTGCGGACAGGGGCCTACGAGCAGTACTTC,CASLLRTGAYEQYF
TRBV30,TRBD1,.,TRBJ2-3,TGTGCCTGGAGTGCGGACAGGGTCAGCACAGATACGCAGTATTTT,CAWSADRVSTDTQYF
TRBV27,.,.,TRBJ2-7,TGTGCCAGCAGTTCCCACCGGACTTTCACCTACGAGCAGTACTTC,CASSSHRTFTYEQYF
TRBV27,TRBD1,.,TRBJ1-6,TGTGCCAGCAGTTTCAGGGGGCTCGGGTCACCCCTCCACTTT,CASSFRGLGSPLHF
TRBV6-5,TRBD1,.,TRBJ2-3,TGTGCCAGCAGTTACTCAGAGGGGGCGAGCACAGATACGCAGTATTTT,CASSYSEGASTDTQYF
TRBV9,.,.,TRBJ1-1,TGTGCCAGCAGTCGGACCCAGGGCGCTGAAGCTTTCTTT,CASSRTQGAEAFF
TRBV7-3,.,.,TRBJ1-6,TGTGCCAGCAGCTTAACAGGGGCTAATTCACCCCTCCACTTT,CASSLTGANSPLHF
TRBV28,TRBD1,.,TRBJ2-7,TGTGCCAGCACCCGGGACAGGGGAGGAGGGCAGTACTTC,CASTRDRGGGQYF
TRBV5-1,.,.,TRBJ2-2,TGCGCCAGCAGCTTTTCTAGCAACACCGGGGAGCTGTTTTTT,CASSFSSNTGELFF
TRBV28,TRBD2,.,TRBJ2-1,TGTGCCAGCAGTTTCCTTAGCGGGGGGGAGCAGTTCTTC,CASSFLSGGEQFF
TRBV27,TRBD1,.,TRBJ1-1,TGTGCCAGCAGTCCGGGACAGGGCGCCACTGAAGCTTTCTTT,CASSPGQGATEAFF
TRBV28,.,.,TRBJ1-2,TGTGCCAGCAGTTTGAGCCATGGCTACACCTTC,CASSLSHGYTF
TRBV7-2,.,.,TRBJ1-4,TGTGCCAGCAGCTTAGGGGCTACAACTAATGAAAAACTGTTTTTT,CASSLGATTNEKLFF
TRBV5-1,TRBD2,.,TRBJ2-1,TGCGCCAGCAGCTTGTTAACGACTAGCGGGGGGGCCAGTTCCTACAATGAGCAGTTCTTC,CASSLLTTSGGASSYNEQFF
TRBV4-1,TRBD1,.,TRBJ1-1,TGCGCCAGCAGAGGGATAGGACAGGGAGGGATGAACACTGAAGCTTTCTTT,CASRGIGQGGMNTEAFF
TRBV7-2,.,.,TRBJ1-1,TGTGCCAGCAGCTTAGGGTGGCCTGAAGCTTTCTTT,CASSLGWPEAFF